Below, one T cell receptor (beta chain) is given with its context. These data come from a study of blood T cell repertoires in COVID-19. Study information: PBMCs, B-cell-depleted T cells, or T cells were the source of the cDNA or gDNA that made up the material.

There are 13 residues in the CDR3. The germline V gene has CDR1 SGHRS and CDR2 YFSETQ. Trimming shortened V by 1 base and J by 8 bases, and 12 bases separated the two germline ends. The protocol was immunoSEQ multiplex PCR, while the TCRdb copy is restricted to in-frame clones and leaves out a portion. The sample yields 430,000 or so clones, around 90% seen once. The material sequenced was peripheral blood. This clonotype was sampled from a man younger than 30 with COVID-19, enrolled during active disease. This chain uses TRBV5-1 with TRBJ1-2, with D perhaps matching TRBD1 (6 bases). The CDR3 nucleotides are TGCGCCAGCAGCTTGACAGGGAATGCGGGCTACACCTTC. Its protein product is CASSLTGNAGYTF.